The 10 T cell receptor beta chains listed next were all sequenced from one sample in a study of T cells in women clearing cervical HPV infection. The protocol was immunoSEQ multiplex PCR, while the TCRdb copy is restricted to in-frame clones and leaves out a portion. Seen in this sample are about 26,000 clones; the ten most common clones hold over 8.5%. Source material: blood buffy coat. The receptors come from a woman between 18 and 75 years old with a cervical HPV16 infection that either progressed to CIN3+ or cleared (not recorded which).

Worth noting for this clone: From the germline J gene comes the end of the CDR3, since the read stops 3 residues before it. This chain uses TRBV29-1 with TRBJ2-5, with D possibly being TRBD2 (6 bases). Germline V gene sequence: CDR1 SQVTM, CDR2 ANQGSEA. This CDR3 contains 16 residues. The V end lost 1 base, the J end lost 0 bases, and 15 bases lay between the germline ends. The CDR3 DNA, read in part, is TGCAGCGTTGAAGGTCGCGGGGTAGAGTACCAAGAGACC. Its protein product is CSVEGRGVEYQET. The entire CDR3 is CSVEGRGVEYQETQYF.

A remark on this clone: The CDR3 goes on 3 residues after the read ends, and that part is filled in from the germline J gene. The gene calls are TRBV7-6 and TRBJ1-5, with TRBD1 matching over 9 bases. Trimming removed 6 bases from V and 7 bases from J; junction bases left unmatched: 10. CDR1 SGHVS and CDR2 FNYEAQ come from the germline V gene. The CDR3 is 15 residues long. The CDR3 is CASSQTGQGIQPQHF. The part of the CDR3 DNA that was read is TGTGCCAGCAGTCAAACCGGACAGGGGATCCAGCCC.

A word on this clone: The read halts 3 residues ahead of the CDR3 end, with the missing end drawn from the germline J gene. The V gene is TRBV18, the J gene TRBJ1-2, with D possibly matching TRBD1 (5 bases). The germline V gene has CDR1 KGHSH and CDR2 LQKENI. This CDR3 is 16 amino acids long. CDR3 sequence reads: CASSPRGTSGHNDYTF. CDR3 DNA, as far as it was read: TGTGCCAGCTCACCGCGGGGGACTAGCGGACACAATGAC. The variable domain in full, completed from reference TRBV18 and TRBJ1-2, reads NAGVMQNPRHLVRRRGQEARLRCSPMKGHSHVYWYRQLPEEGLKFMVYLQKENIIDESGMPKERFSAEFPKEGPSILRIQQVVRGDSAAYFCASSPRGTSGHNDYTFGSGTRLTVV.

A note on this clone: The missing CDR3 end, 3 residues past where the read stops, is filled in from the germline J gene. This chain uses TRBV20-1 with TRBJ2-3, with D possibly TRBD2 on 6 matching bases. V dropped 0 bases and J dropped 6 bases, with 13 bases sitting between them. Germline CDR1 DFQATT, CDR2 SNEGSKA (reference sequence). The CDR3 sequence is 14 residues long. The part of the CDR3 DNA that was read is TGCAGTGCTAGAGATCGGATAGGAGGGGATACG. It yields the protein CSARDRIGGDT. The full CDR3 reads CSARDRIGGDTQYF.

Remarks on this clone: Read coverage stops 3 residues before the CDR3 terminus; the germline J gene supplies the remainder. The chain joins TRBV6-2 or TRBV6-3 to TRBJ2-3, with 7 bases that match TRBD2. Germline V CDR1 and CDR2: MNHEY, SVGEGT. This CDR3 is built from 16 residues. CDR3 DNA, as far as it was read: TGTGCCAGCAGTGCCGGGGGAGGGACCGGTTCGAGGCCG. It yields the protein CASSAGGGTGSRP. The CDR3 in full is CASSAGGGTGSRPQYF.

Regarding this clone: The missing CDR3 end, 3 residues past where the read stops, is filled in from the germline J gene. V is TRBV2 and J is TRBJ2-7, with 10 bases matching TRBD2. The CDR3 is 15 residues long. CDR1 and CDR2 (germline): SNHLY, FYNNEI. V shed 5 bases, J shed 2 bases, and the junction held 6 bases outside the gene matches. CDR3 sequence reads: CASSLAGGYPYEQYF. The sequenced part of the CDR3 DNA is TGTGCCAGCAGTTTAGCGGGGGGTTACCCCTACGAG.

On this clone itself: The CDR3 end falls 3 residues outside the read, so it is completed with the germline J gene. The chain joins TRBV30 to TRBJ2-1; tentatively, D is TRBD2 (6 bases). The CDR3 is 15 residues long. Germline V lookup: CDR1 GTSNPN, CDR2 SVGIG (reference sequence). V was cut by 0 bases and J by 1 base, with 10 bases left in between. The CDR3 DNA, read in part, is TGTGCCTGGAGTGTAAACGGAGGGTCCTACAATGAG. Amino acids: CAWSVNGGSYNE. The whole CDR3 sequence is CAWSVNGGSYNEQFF.

In regard to this clone: The CDR3 goes on 3 residues after the read ends, and that part is filled in from the germline J gene. The chain joins TRBV7-2 to TRBJ1-1, with TRBD1 as a possible D gene (5 bases). CDR3 length equals 15 residues. From germline, CDR1 is SGHTA and CDR2 FQGNSA. The V end lost 4 bases, the J end lost 2 bases, and 14 bases lay between the germline ends. The CDR3 bases that were read are TGTGCCAGCAGCTCCCGTCTGGGGCTTAACACTGAA. This gives the protein CASSSRLGLNTE. The full CDR3 protein reads CASSSRLGLNTEAFF.

Details on this clone: The DNA ends 3 residues before the CDR3 does, and the rest of the CDR3 is filled in from the germline J gene. The chain recombines TRBV2 with TRBJ1-1; the match to TRBD1 covers 7 bases. V dropped 6 bases and J dropped 2; count of bases not matched to a gene: 6. The CDR3 is 14 amino acids. Germline loops: CDR1 SNHLY, CDR2 FYNNEI. The sequenced part of the CDR3 DNA is TGTGCCAGCAGCATACAGGGGATTAACACTGAA. It yields the protein CASSIQGINTE. The full CDR3 reads CASSIQGINTEAFF.

Comment on this clone: The CDR3 end is not reached by the read, which stops 3 residues before it; the germline J gene fills it in. The J gene is TRBJ2-1, the V gene TRBV28; 9 bases match TRBD1. Germline V gives CDR1 MDHEN, CDR2 SYDVKM. The CDR3 consists of 15 residues. V shed 7 bases and J 6 bases; nucleotides not matched to a gene: 10. CDR3 DNA, as far as it was read: TGTGCCAGCACCTTGGTGGGACAGGGACTCAATGAG. This codes for CASTLVGQGLNE. The entire CDR3 protein reads CASTLVGQGLNEQFF.